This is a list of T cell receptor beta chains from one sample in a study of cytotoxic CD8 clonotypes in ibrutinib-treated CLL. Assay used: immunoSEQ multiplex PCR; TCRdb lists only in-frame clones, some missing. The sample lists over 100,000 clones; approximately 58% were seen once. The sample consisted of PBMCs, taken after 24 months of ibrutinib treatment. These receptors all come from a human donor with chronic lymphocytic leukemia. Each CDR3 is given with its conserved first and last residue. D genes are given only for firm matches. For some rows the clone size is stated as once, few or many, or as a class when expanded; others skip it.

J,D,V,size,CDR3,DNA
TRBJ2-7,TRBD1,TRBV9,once,CASSPHFRLGTGGGYEQYF,TGTGCCAGCAGCCCCCATTTCCGACTGGGGACAGGGGGCGGCTACGAGCAGTACTTC
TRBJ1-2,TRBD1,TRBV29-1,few,CSVEDGTGFGYTF,TGCAGCGTTGAGGATGGGACAGGGTTTGGCTACACCTTC
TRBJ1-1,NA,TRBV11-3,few,CATAERVSNTEAFF,TGTGCCACCGCCGAGCGGGTGAGCAACACTGAAGCTTTCTTT
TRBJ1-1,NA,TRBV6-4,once,CASSEGRNTEAFF,TGTGCCAGCAGTGAGGGTAGGAACACTGAAGCTTTCTTT
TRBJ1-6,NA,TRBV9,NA,CASSATSSYNSPLHF,TGTGCCAGCAGCGCGACAAGCTCCTATAATTCACCCCTCCACTTT
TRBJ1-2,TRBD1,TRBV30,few,CAWGQGDYGYTF,TGTGCCTGGGGACAGGGTGACTATGGCTACACCTTC
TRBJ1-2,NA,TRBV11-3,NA,CASSGQDYGYTF,TGTGCCAGCAGCGGGCAAGATTATGGCTACACCTTC
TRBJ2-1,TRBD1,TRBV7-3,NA,CASSLEGAGEQFF,TGTGCCAGCAGCTTAGAGGGGGCCGGTGAGCAGTTCTTC
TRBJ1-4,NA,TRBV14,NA,CASSQDVSMGVGKLFF,TGTGCCAGCAGCCAAGATGTATCTATGGGGGTAGGAAAACTGTTTTTT
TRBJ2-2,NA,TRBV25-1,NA,CASSEKGTGELFF,TGTGCCAGCAGTGAAAAGGGAACCGGGGAGCTGTTTTTT
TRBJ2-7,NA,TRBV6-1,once,CASSSLHEQYF,TGTGCCAGCAGCTCCTTACACGAGCAGTACTTC
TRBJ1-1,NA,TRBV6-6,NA,CASTLGVSEDEAFF,TGTGCCAGCACTCTGGGGGTCTCGGAGGATGAAGCTTTCTTT
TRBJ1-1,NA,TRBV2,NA,CASGYSPNTEAFF,TGTGCCAGCGGGTACAGCCCTAACACTGAAGCTTTCTTT
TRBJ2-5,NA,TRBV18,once,CASSPPGQETQYF,TGTGCCAGCTCACCACCAGGGCAAGAGACCCAGTACTTC
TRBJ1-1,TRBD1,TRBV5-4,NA,CASSRWGQGYMANTEAFF,TGTGCCAGCAGCCGTTGGGGACAGGGGTATATGGCGAACACTGAAGCTTTCTTT
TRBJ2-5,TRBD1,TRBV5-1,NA,CASSAGQGAETQYF,TGCGCCAGCAGCGCGGGACAGGGGGCAGAGACCCAGTACTTC
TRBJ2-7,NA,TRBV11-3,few,CASSLRGPQFSSYEQYF,TGTGCCAGCAGCTTACGGGGGCCTCAATTCAGCTCCTACGAGCAGTACTTC
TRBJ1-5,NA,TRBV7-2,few,CASRGSSASNQPQHF,TGTGCCAGCAGGGGTAGTTCGGCAAGCAATCAGCCCCAGCATTTT
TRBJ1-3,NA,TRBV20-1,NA,CSASRGNTIYF,TGCAGTGCTAGCCGAGGAAACACCATATATTTT
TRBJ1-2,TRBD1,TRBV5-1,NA,CASSLQGGHGYTF,TGCGCCAGCAGTCTCCAAGGGGGCCATGGCTACACCTTC
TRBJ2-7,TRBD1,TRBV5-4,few,CASSSGQDYEQYF,TGTGCCAGCAGCTCGGGACAGGACTACGAGCAGTACTTC
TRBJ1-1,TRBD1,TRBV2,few,CASSPRTGVNTEAFF,TGTGCCAGCAGTCCCAGGACAGGGGTGAACACTGAAGCTTTCTTT
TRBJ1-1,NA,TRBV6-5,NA,CASRMGQNTEAFF,TGTGCCAGCAGAATGGGCCAGAACACTGAAGCTTTCTTT
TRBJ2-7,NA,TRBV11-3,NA,CASRRQAMHEQYF,TGTGCCAGCAGAAGACAGGCCATGCACGAGCAGTACTTC
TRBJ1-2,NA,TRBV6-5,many,CASSTLGTANYGYTF,TGTGCCAGCAGTACCCTCGGGACCGCTAACTATGGCTACACCTTC
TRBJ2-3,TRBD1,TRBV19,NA,CASSTSGGSSDTQYF,TGTGCCAGTAGTACTTCAGGGGGCTCATCAGATACGCAGTATTTT
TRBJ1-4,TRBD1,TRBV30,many,CAWTGTGNEKLFF,TGTGCCTGGACCGGGACAGGAAATGAAAAACTGTTTTTT
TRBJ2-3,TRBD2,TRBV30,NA,CAWFGLAGESTDTQYF,TGTGCCTGGTTCGGACTAGCGGGGGAGAGCACAGATACGCAGTATTTT
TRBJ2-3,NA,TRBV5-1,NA,CASSDRTVRTDTQYF,TGCGCCAGCAGCGATAGGACGGTACGCACAGATACGCAGTATTTT
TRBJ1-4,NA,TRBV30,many,CAWSAGSEKLFF,TGTGCCTGGAGCGCGGGATCTGAAAAACTGTTTTTT
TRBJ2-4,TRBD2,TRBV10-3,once,CAISARPSGAYIQYF,TGTGCCATCAGTGCCCGCCCTAGCGGGGCGTACATTCAGTACTTC
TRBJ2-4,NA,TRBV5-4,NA,CASSLRGAKNIQYF,TGTGCCAGCAGCTTGCGGGGAGCCAAAAACATTCAGTACTTC
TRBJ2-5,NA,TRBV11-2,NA,CASSLPRVLQETQYF,TGTGCCAGCAGCTTACCGAGGGTACTCCAAGAGACCCAGTACTTC
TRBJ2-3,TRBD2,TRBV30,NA,CAASGGTDTQYF,TGTGCCGCGAGCGGGGGCACAGATACGCAGTATTTT
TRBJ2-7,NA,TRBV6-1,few,CASRETAGSYEQYF,TGTGCCAGCAGAGAGACTGCGGGCTCCTACGAGCAGTACTTC
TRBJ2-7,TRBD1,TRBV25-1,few,CASRTGTGADEQYF,TGTGCCAGCCGTACCGGGACAGGGGCCGACGAGCAGTACTTC
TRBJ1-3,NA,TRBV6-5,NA,CASRKPGPANTIYF,TGTGCCAGCAGGAAACCGGGGCCCGCAAACACCATATATTTT
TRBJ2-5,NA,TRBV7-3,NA,CASSFLGGETQYF,TGTGCCAGCAGCTTTCTTGGAGGAGAGACCCAGTACTTC
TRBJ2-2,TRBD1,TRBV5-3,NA,CARSIGQGFATGELFF,TGTGCCAGAAGCATTGGACAGGGCTTTGCCACCGGGGAGCTGTTTTTT
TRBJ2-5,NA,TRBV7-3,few,CASSLIGQETQYF,TGTGCCAGCAGCTTAATTGGGCAAGAGACCCAGTACTTC
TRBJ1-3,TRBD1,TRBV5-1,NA,CASSLRGQSSGNTIYF,TGCGCCAGCAGCTTGAGGGGACAGAGCTCTGGAAACACCATATATTTT
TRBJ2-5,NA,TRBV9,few,CASSRSGPQETQYF,TGTGCCAGCAGCCGCTCCGGGCCCCAAGAGACCCAGTACTTC
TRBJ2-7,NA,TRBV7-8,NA,CASSAGTVDEQYF,TGTGCCAGCAGTGCCGGGACCGTGGACGAGCAGTACTTC
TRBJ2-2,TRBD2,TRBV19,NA,CASIPGLAGGLGTGELFF,TGTGCCAGTATACCGGGACTAGCGGGGGGGCTCGGCACCGGGGAGCTGTTTTTT
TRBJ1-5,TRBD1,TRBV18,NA,CASSGQGDSNQPQHF,TGTGCCAGCTCCGGACAGGGGGATAGCAATCAGCCCCAGCATTTT
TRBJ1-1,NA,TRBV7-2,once,CASSPNQGSANTEAFF,TGTGCCAGCAGCCCCAATCAGGGATCGGCGAACACTGAAGCTTTCTTT
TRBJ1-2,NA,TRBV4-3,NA,CASSQDPGGNYGYTF,TGCGCCAGCAGCCAAGACCCGGGGGGTAACTATGGCTACACCTTC
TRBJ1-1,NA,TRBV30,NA,CAWSVESWTEAFF,TGTGCCTGGAGTGTAGAGAGTTGGACTGAAGCTTTCTTT